This TCR beta chain was found in a study of T cell responses to AZD1222 COVID-19 vaccine. Overall study findings and caveats: Distributed over spike, vaccine-associated CD4 TCRs predominated at 160-218 and 743-854. The donors showed a predominance of white British ancestry and of females, with possible underestimation of clonal diversity.

On this clone itself: Its antigen is still unknown.

Method: immunoSEQ multiplex PCR; TCRdb's copy keeps in-frame clones and lacks some. The sample records 100,000 or so clones, 80% to 95% being singletons. There are 16 residues in the CDR3. In germline, CDR1 is MNHNY, CDR2 SVGAGI (reference sequence). V gave up 1 base and J gave up 1 base, with 10 bases separating them. This specimen was peripheral blood, taken on day 0 of AZD1222 vaccination. The genes are TRBV6-6 and TRBJ2-2, with a weak D call TRBD2 (7 bases). This clonotype originated in an adult in good health. The CDR3 here is CASSYFGGLNTGELFF. CDR3 DNA: TGTGCCAGCAGTTACTTCGGGGGGCTGAACACCGGGGAGCTGTTTTTT.